This paragraph covers one TCR beta chain sequence. This entry comes from a study of blood T cell repertoires in COVID-19. Study in general: The study drew acute and convalescent COVID-19 samples from the United States, Italy and Spain. T cells, B-cell-depleted T cells, or PBMCs provided the cDNA or gDNA that served as material.

Original handling: It was from reference gene primer amplification that nucleated cell counts were estimated. Method: immunoSEQ multiplex PCR; TCRdb's copy keeps in-frame clones and lacks some. The V and J calls and clone size come from that table; D and trimming were worked out from the DNA. The sample records around 300,000 clones, roughly 90% being singletons. Germline values: CDR1 LNHNV, CDR2 YYDKDF (reference sequence). The junction had 6 bases not matched to a gene; V was cut back by 1 base and J by 0 bases. The CDR3 is 16 amino acids. The TCR was taken from a man in his fifties with acute or convalescent COVID-19. Sample: peripheral blood. The chain uses TRBV15 and TRBJ2-7; TRBD1 matches 7 bases. The chain's CDR3 is CATSRAGTASSYEQYF. DNA of the CDR3: TGTGCCACCAGCAGAGCGGGGACAGCGTCCTCCTACGAGCAGTACTTC.